This T cell receptor beta chain was observed in a study of blood T cells in healthy people across ages. The CDR3 loop spans 16 amino acids. The trim removed 4 bases at V and 6 bases at J, leaving 5 bases unmatched. Germline assignment: CDR1 SGHTA and CDR2 FQGNSA. Alongside a J-beta primer mix, a sample-barcoded 5' primer served in a second PCR lasting roughly 6 to 12 cycles. MiXCR, applied by TCRdb to the 5' RACE reads, yields one record per CDR3 protein. The table lists around 650,000 distinct CDR3 sequences, 40% to 45% of them singletons. A few counts support this clonotype. As yet, its antigen is unknown. Study-wide results and caveats: PBMCs were not sorted, which prevented a conclusive comparison of naive versus antigen-experienced cells.

The receptor's source is a man older than 75 in good health. The chain joins TRBV7-2 to TRBJ2-5; 16 bases line up with TRBD2. The material sequenced was blood. For the CDR3, the DNA is TGTGCCAGCAGCTCGGGACTAGCGGGGGGGAGGAAGACCCAGTACTTC. Protein sequence: CASSSGLAGGRKTQYF.